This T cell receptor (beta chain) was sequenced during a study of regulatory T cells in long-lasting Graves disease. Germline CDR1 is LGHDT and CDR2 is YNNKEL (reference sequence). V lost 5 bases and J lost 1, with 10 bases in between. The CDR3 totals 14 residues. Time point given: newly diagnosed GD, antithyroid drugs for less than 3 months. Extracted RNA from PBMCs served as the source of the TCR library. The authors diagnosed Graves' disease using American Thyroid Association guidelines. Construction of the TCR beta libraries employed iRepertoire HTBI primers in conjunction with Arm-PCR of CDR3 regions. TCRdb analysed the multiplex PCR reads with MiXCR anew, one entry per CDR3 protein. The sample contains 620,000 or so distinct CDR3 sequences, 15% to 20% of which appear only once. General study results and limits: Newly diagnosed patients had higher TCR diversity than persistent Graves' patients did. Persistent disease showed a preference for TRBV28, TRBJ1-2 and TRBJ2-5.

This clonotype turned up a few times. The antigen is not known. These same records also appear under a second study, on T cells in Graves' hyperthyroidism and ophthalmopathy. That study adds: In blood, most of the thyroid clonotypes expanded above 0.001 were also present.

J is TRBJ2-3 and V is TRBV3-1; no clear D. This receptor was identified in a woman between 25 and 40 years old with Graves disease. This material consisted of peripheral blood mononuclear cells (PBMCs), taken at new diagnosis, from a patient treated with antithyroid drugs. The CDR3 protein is CASSKTGRTDTQYF. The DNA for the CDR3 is TGTGCCAGCAGCAAAACTGGTCGCACAGATACGCAGTATTTT.